This T cell receptor beta chain was sequenced during a study of T cells after posttransplantation cyclophosphamide. The CDR3 has 15 amino acids. The germline V gene has CDR1 LGHNA and CDR2 YNFKEQ. The germline V and J ends were trimmed by 0 bases and 0 bases, with 6 bases remaining between them. On this clone: Antigen specificity is unknown.

Methotrexate plus calcineurin inhibitor accompanied controls' myeloablative marrow transplants; sampling was 1 year later. Libraries were prepared by immunoSEQ multiplex PCR; TCRdb keeps only in-frame clonotypes and omits some of them. The sample includes about 9,100 clones, approximately 87% of them seen just once. General study results and limits: Later post-transplant blood repertoires were often dominated by donor CD8+ memory clones.

This specimen was PBMCs, taken after an allogeneic stem cell transplant with a calcineurin inhibitor and methotrexate. The clonotype comes from a young adult male patient who received an allogeneic stem cell transplant from an unrelated donor, was CMV-positive, and had no GVHD. Some T cells may be graft donor cells. V and J are TRBV4-2 and TRBJ2-4; weak D call: TRBD1 (5 bases). The CDR3 coding sequence is TGTGCCAGCAGCCAAGATAGGGGAGCCAAAAACATTCAGTACTTC. Translation: CASSQDRGAKNIQYF.